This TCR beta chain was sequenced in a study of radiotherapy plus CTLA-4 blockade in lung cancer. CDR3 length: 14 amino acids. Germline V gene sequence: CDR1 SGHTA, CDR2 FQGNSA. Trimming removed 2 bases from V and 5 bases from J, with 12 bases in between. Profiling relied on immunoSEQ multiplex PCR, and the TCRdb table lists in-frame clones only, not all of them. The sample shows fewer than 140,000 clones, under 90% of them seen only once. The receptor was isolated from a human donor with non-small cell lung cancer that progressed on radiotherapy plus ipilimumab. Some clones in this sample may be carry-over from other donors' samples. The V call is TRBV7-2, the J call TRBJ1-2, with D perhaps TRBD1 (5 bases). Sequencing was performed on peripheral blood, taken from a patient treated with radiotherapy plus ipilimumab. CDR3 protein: CASSLQGGAYGYTF. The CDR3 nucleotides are TGTGCCAGCAGCTTACAGGGAGGTGCGTATGGCTACACCTTC.